Listed below are T cell receptor beta chains from one sample, sequenced in a study of cytomegalovirus exposure and HLA in healthy donors. Profiling relied on immunoSEQ multiplex PCR, and the TCRdb table lists in-frame clones only, not all of them. There are about 95,000 clones in the sample; 78% occur only once, and 4.1% lies in the top ten. Sequencing input: PBMCs. The origin of the receptors is a woman between 35 and 50 years old in good health and CMV-seropositive. Both conserved end residues are part of each CDR3. D genes are given only for firm matches. A clone size is listed for some rows: how often the clone was seen (once, few, many), or a class if it is expanded.

j_call,d_call,clone_size,v_call,cdr3_aa,cdr3_nt
TRBJ2-5,-,-,TRBV18,CASSPSRETQYF,TGTGCCAGCTCACCATCCCGGGAGACCCAGTACTTC
TRBJ1-3,TRBD1,-,TRBV25-1,CASSGLTGTGNTIYF,TGTGCCAGCAGTGGACTGACAGGGACTGGAAACACCATATATTTT
TRBJ2-1,TRBD2,once,TRBV4-1,CASSRAGTSGSNEQFF,TGCGCCAGCAGCCGCGCCGGGACTAGCGGGAGCAATGAGCAGTTCTTC
TRBJ1-1,-,-,TRBV11-3,CASSFGRTEAFF,TGTGCCAGCAGCTTCGGGAGAACTGAAGCTTTCTTT
TRBJ1-1,TRBD1,-,TRBV19,CASIPQGDTEAFF,TGTGCCAGTATCCCACAGGGGGACACTGAAGCTTTCTTT
TRBJ2-1,TRBD2,-,TRBV6-6,CASSYSNLAAYNEQFF,TGTGCCAGCAGTTACTCGAACCTAGCGGCATACAATGAGCAGTTCTTC
TRBJ1-1,-,-,TRBV28,CASSLFRGTEAFF,TGTGCCAGCAGTTTATTCCGGGGCACTGAAGCTTTCTTT
TRBJ2-6,-,-,TRBV2,CASSERSGANVLTF,TGTGCCAGCAGTGAACGGTCCGGGGCCAACGTCCTGACTTTC
TRBJ1-2,TRBD1,once,TRBV19,CASSTRSDRGPNYGYTF,TGTGCCAGTAGTACCAGATCGGACAGGGGCCCGAATTATGGCTACACCTTC
TRBJ2-5,-,-,TRBV20-1,CRSPETQYF,TGCAGGTCTCCGGAGACCCAGTACTTC
TRBJ2-7,TRBD1,-,TRBV28,CASSSRQGVKDEQYF,TGTGCCAGCAGTTCTCGACAGGGTGTCAAGGACGAGCAGTACTTC
TRBJ2-2,-,-,TRBV2,CASRGGGYTGELFF,TGTGCCAGCAGAGGGGGAGGGTACACCGGGGAGCTGTTTTTT
TRBJ1-5,TRBD1,-,TRBV9,CASSVGGTDSNQPQHF,TGTGCCAGCAGCGTAGGTGGGACAGATAGCAATCAGCCCCAGCATTTT
TRBJ2-2,TRBD1,-,TRBV7-9,CASSRTGSDTGELFF,TGTGCCAGCAGCCGGACAGGGTCGGACACCGGGGAGCTGTTTTTT
TRBJ2-1,TRBD2,-,TRBV5-8,CASSSLAGGAPEQFF,TGTGCCAGCAGCTCACTAGCGGGAGGGGCCCCTGAGCAGTTCTTC
TRBJ1-1,TRBD1,-,TRBV7-9,CASSRQGTTEAFF,TGTGCCAGCAGCCGACAGGGGACCACTGAAGCTTTCTTT
TRBJ2-7,-,-,TRBV28,CASSPQEGVAYEQYF,TGTGCCAGCAGCCCCCAGGAGGGAGTCGCCTACGAGCAGTACTTC
TRBJ2-7,TRBD2,-,TRBV15,CATGLAGGSSYEQYF,TGTGCCACGGGACTAGCGGGAGGATCCTCCTACGAGCAGTACTTC